This T cell receptor (beta chain) appears in the sequencing data of a study of CD8+CD57+ T cells in acquired aplastic anemia (dated by TCRdb to 2016 to 2018). About the full investigation: Extracted DNA from sorted CD4+ and CD8+ cells averaged about 2.9 ug, ranging from roughly 0.17 to 30 ug. CD8+CD57+ expansion was defined as a frequency above the mean frequency observed in healthy subjects. Paper-wide results and their limitations: Fewer than 35 CD8+ CDR3 sequences were found to be shared between patients and controls, but these sequences appeared to be highly expressed in patients and within the immunodominant clones of the patients. CD8+ Simpson's diversity did not differ significantly between patients and healthy controls (P=0.060).

Patients chosen for sequencing had shown expansion of CD8+CD57+ cells by flow cytometry. All patients had severe acquired aplastic anemia diagnosed by International Study of Aplastic Anemia and Agranulocytosis and Camitta criteria. At the time blood was sampled, none of the patients had received any therapy. In the study, sorted CD4+ and CD8+ blood T cells from patients with severe aplastic anemia and from healthy subjects underwent deep sequencing of TCR repertoires. Patients were enrolled in the USA under clinicaltrials.gov protocols 00001620, 01623167, 00001397, 00071045, 00081523 and 00961064. Ficoll-Paque density gradient centrifugation was used to isolate peripheral blood mononuclear cells. Before DNA extraction, CD4+ and CD8+ T cells were sorted with FACS or magnetic beads. Many counts were recorded for this clonotype. Its recognized antigen is unknown. No clone much larger than this one lies a single base away; base qualities are absent.

Genomic DNA served as template for TCR beta VDJ combination and CDR3 sequence profiling. An Illumina HiSeq 2000 was used for TCR repertoire sequencing. Processing in the source paper ran as follows. Repertoires were assessed using TRBV/TRBJ rearrangement plots, CDR3 size and DJ length profiles, and Simpson's diversity index. Whichever DNA sequence was most abundant in the deep sequencing data was defined as the immunodominant clone. CDR3 amino acid sequences were checked for sharing between subjects and were compared against published repertoires and the VDJdb database. Through fastp at Q25 and MiXCR, TCRdb rebuilt clones from the public reads, retaining in-frame beta chains. All rows with the same CDR3 protein become a single entry with the most common DNA and genes. These V and J calls rely on TCRdb rather than the paper's analysis. The sample has 150,000 to 200,000 distinct CDR3 sequences on record, about half of them singletons. The leading ten clones occupy around 2% of the sample.

V is cut back by 5 bases and J by 1 base, with 5 bases in the junction unmatched. Reading from cysteine to phenylalanine, the CDR3 counts 15 amino acids. Only CDR3 DNA is held: 45 bases, read in frame from base 1. The germline V gene gives CDR1 as SGHRS and CDR2 as YFSETQ. The clonotype originates from a human donor with aplastic anemia. Sequenced: sorted CD4+, CD8+, or CD8+CD57+ T cells (not recorded which) from PBMCs. The chain couples TRBV5-1 to TRBJ2-5; 10 junctional bases match TRBD2. Read as DNA, the sequence is TGCGCCAGCAGGCCAGCGGGAGGGTTCCAAGAGACCCAGTACTTC. It codes for CASRPAGGFQETQYF.